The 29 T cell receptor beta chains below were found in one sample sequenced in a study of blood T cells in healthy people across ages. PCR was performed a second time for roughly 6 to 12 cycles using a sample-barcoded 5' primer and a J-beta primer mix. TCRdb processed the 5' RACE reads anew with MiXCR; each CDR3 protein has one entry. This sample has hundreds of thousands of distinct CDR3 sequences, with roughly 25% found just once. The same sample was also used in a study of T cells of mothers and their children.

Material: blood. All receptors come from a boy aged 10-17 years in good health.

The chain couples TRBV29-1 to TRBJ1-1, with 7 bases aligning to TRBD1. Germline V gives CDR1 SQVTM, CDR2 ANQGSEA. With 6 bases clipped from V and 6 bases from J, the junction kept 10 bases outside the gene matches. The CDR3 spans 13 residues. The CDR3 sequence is CSVTQGIGAEAFF. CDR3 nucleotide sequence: TGCAGCGTGACACAGGGGATTGGGGCTGAAGCTTTCTTT.

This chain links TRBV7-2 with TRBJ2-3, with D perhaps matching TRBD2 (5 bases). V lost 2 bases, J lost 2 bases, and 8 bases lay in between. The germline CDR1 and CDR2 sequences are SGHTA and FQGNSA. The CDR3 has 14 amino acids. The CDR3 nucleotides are TGTGCCAGCAGCTTACGGAGGTCCACAGATACGCAGTATTTT. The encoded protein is CASSLRRSTDTQYF.

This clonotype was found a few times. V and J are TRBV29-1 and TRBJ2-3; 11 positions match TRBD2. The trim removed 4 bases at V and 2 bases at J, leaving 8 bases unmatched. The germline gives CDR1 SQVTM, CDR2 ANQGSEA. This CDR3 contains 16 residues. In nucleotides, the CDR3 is TGCAGCGTTGGAGACGGACTAGCGGGCTTCACAGATACGCAGTATTTT. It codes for CSVGDGLAGFTDTQYF.

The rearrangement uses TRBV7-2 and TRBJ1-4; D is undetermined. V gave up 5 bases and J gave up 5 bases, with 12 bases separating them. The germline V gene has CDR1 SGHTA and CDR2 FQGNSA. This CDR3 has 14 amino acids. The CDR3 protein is CASSPVKANEKLFF. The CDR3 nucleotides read TGTGCCAGCAGCCCGGTTAAGGCAAATGAAAAACTGTTTTTT.

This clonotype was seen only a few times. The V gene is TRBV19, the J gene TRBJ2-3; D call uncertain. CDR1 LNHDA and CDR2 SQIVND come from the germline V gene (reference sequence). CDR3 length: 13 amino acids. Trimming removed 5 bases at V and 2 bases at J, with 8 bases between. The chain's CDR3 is CASSRVNTDTQYF. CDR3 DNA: TGTGCCAGTAGTCGGGTGAACACAGATACGCAGTATTTT.

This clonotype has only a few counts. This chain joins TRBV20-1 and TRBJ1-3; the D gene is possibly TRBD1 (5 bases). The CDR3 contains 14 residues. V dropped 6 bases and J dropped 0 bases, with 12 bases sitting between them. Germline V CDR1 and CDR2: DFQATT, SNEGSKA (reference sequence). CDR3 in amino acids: CSARDPFSGNTIYF. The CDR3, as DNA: TGCAGTGCCCGGGACCCCTTCTCTGGAAACACCATATATTTT.

The CDR3 bases are TGTGCCACCAGCAGTCAGAGGAAACTAGCAGATACGCAGTATTTT. Protein product: CATSSQRKLADTQYF. J is TRBJ2-3 and V is TRBV15; D is perhaps TRBD2 (5 bases). The CDR3 is 15 amino acids. The V and J ends lost 3 bases and 4 bases respectively, with 14 bases between them. CDR1 LNHNV and CDR2 YYDKDF come from the germline V gene (reference sequence).

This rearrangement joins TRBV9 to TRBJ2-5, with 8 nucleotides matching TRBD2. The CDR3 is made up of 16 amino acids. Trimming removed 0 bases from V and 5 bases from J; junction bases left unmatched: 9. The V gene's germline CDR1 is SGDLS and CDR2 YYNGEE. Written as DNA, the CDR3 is TGTGCCAGCAGCGTAGGGAACGGGGGGGCAGTGGAGACCCAGTACTTC. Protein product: CASSVGNGGAVETQYF.

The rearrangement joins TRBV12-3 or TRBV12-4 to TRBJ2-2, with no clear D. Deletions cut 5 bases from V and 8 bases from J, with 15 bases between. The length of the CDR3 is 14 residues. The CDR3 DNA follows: TGTGCCAGCAGTCCACCCGTTGGGCGTGGGGAGCTGTTTTTT. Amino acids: CASSPPVGRGELFF.

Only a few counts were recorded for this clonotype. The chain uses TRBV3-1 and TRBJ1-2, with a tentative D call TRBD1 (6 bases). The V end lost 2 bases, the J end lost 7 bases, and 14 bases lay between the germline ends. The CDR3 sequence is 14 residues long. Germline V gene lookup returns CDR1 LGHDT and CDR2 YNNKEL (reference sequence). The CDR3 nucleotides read TGTGCCAGCAGCCAACTGACAGGAGCGTTTGGCTACACCTTC. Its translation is CASSQLTGAFGYTF.

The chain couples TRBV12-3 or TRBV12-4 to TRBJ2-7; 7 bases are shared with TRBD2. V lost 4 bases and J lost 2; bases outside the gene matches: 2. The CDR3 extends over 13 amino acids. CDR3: CASSSRGAYEQYF. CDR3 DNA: TGTGCCAGCAGTTCCCGGGGGGCCTACGAGCAGTACTTC.

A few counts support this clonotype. The CDR3 DNA follows: TGTGCCAGCAGCACCGCCAGGGGGTACGAAAATGAAAAACTGTTTTTT. As protein: CASSTARGYENEKLFF. The genes are TRBV12-3 or TRBV12-4 and TRBJ1-4, with 7 bases lining up with TRBD1. The V segment lost 6 bases and the J segment 5 bases; nucleotides outside the gene matches: 12. This CDR3 has 16 residues.

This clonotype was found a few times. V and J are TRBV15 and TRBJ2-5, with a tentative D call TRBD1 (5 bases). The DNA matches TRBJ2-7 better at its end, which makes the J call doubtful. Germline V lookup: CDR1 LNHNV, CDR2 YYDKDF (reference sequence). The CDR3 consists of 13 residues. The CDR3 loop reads CATSRDPGIEQYF. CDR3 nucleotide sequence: TGTGCCACCAGCAGAGATCCAGGGATCGAGCAGTACTTC.

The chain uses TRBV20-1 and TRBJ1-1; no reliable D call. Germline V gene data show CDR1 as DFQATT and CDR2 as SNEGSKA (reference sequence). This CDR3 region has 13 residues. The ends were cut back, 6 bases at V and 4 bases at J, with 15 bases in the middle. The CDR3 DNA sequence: TGCAGTGCAATGGGGTCGCCGAGCACTGAAGCTTTCTTT. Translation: CSAMGSPSTEAFF.

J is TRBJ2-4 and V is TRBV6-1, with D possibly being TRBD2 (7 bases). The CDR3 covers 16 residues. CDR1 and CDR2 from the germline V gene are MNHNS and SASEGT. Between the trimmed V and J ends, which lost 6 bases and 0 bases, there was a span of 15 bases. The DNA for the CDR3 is TGTGCCAGCAGCAGAAACGGGGGGCCAGCCAAAAACATTCAGTACTTC. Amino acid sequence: CASSRNGGPAKNIQYF.

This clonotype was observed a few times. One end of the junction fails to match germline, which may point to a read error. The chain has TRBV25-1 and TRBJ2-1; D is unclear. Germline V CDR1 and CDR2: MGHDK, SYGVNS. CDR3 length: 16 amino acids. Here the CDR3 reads CASSESRRSSYSEQFF. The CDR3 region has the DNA TGTGCCAGCAGTGAATCAAGACGGAGCTCCTACAGTGAGCAGTTCTTC.

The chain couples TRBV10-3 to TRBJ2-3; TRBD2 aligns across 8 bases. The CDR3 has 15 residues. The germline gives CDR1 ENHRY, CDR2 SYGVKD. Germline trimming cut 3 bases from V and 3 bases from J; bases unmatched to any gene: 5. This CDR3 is CAISEDSGGTDTQYF. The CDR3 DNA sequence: TGTGCCATCAGTGAAGACAGCGGGGGAACAGATACGCAGTATTTT.

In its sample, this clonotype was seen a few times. The CDR3 coding sequence is TGTGCCAGCAGTTACGAAGCGGGACTAGCGGGGGGATCCAATGAGCAGTTCTTC. It codes for CASSYEAGLAGGSNEQFF. The chain combines TRBV7-3 with TRBJ2-1; the match to TRBD2 covers 15 bases. This CDR3 comprises 18 residues. The ends lost 6 bases at V and 6 bases at J; junction bases unmatched: 12. Germline lookup yields CDR1 SGHTA and CDR2 FQGTGA.

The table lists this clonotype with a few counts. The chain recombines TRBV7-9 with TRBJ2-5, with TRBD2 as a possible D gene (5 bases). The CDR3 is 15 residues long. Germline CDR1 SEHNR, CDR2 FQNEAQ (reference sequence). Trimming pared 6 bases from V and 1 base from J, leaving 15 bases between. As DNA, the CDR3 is TGTGCCAGCAGTCGCCGGGGTTCCCTCCAAGAGACCCAGTACTTC. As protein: CASSRRGSLQETQYF. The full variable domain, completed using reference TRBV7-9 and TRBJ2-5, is DTGVSQNPRHKITKRGQNVTFRCDPISEHNRLYWYRQTLGQGPEFLTYFQNEAQLEKSRLLSDRFSAERPKGSFSTLEIQRTEQGDSAMYLCASSRRGSLQETQYFGPGTRLLVL.

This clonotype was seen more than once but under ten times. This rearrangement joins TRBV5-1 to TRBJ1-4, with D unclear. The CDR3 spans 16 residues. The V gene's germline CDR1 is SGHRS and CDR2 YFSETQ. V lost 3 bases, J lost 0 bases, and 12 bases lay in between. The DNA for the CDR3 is TGCGCCAGCAGCTCCTTCGGGCTTCCAACTAATGAAAAACTGTTTTTT. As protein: CASSSFGLPTNEKLFF. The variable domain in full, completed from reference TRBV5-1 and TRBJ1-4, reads KAGVTQTPRYLIKTRGQQVTLSCSPISGHRSVSWYQQTPGQGLQFLFEYFSETQRNKGNFPGRFSGRQFSNSRSEMNVSTLELGDSALYLCASSSFGLPTNEKLFFGSGTQLSVL.

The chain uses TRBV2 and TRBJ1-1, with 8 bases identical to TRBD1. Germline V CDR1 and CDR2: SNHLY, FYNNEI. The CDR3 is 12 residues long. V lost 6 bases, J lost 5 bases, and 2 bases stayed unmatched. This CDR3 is CASRQGETEAFF. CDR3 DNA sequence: TGTGCCAGCAGACAGGGGGAGACTGAAGCTTTCTTT.

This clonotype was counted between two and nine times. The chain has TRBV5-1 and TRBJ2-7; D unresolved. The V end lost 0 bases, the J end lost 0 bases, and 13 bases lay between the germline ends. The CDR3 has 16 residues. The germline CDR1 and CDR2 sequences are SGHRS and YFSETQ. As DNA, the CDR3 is TGCGCCAGCAGCTTGGCCGCCAGGACCCTCTCCTACGAGCAGTACTTC. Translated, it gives CASSLAARTLSYEQYF.

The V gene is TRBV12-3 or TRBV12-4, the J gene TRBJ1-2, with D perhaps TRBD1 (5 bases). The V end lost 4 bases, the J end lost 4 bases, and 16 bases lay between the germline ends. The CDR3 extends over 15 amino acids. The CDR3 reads CASSSGNSVFYGYTF. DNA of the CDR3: TGTGCCAGCAGTTCAGGGAACAGCGTTTTCTATGGCTACACCTTC.

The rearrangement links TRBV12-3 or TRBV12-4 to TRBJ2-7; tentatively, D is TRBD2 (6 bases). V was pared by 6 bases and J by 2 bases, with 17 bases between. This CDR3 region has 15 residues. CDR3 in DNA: TGTGCCAGCAGCCGCCTAAGGGACTGGACCTACGAGCAGTACTTC. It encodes CASSRLRDWTYEQYF.

CDR3 sequence: CASSAGARQYF. CDR3 nucleotides: TGTGCCAGCAGCGCAGGGGCACGCCAGTATTTT. The chain links TRBV9 to TRBJ2-3; the D gene is possibly TRBD1 (6 bases). The V and J ends lost 3 bases and 12 bases respectively, with 11 bases between them. Looked up from germline, CDR1 is SGDLS and CDR2 is YYNGEE. The CDR3 extends over 11 amino acids.

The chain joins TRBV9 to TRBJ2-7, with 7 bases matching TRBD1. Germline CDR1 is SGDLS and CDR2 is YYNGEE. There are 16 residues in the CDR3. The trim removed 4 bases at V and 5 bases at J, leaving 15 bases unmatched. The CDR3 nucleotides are TGTGCCAGCAGCAACCGGATACAGGGGCCACGCCACGAGCAGTACTTC. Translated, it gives CASSNRIQGPRHEQYF. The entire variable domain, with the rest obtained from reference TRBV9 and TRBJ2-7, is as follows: DSGVTQTPKHLITATGQRVTLRCSPRSGDLSVYWYQQSLDQGLQFLIQYYNGEERAKGNILERFSAQQFPDLHSELNLSSLELGDSALYFCASSNRIQGPRHEQYFGPGTRLTVT.

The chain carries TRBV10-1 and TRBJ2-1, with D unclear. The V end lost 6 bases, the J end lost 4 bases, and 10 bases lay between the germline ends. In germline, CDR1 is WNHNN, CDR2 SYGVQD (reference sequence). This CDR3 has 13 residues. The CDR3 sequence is CASSGPGYNEQFF. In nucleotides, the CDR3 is TGCGCCAGCAGCGGACCGGGTTACAATGAGCAGTTCTTC.

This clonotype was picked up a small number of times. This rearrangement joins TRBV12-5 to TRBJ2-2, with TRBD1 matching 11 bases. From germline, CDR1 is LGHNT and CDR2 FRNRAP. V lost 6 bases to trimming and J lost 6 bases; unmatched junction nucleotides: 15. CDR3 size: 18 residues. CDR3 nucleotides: TGTGCTAGTGGCCCCACCCGTCCGGGACAGGGGGTTTCCGGGGAGCTGTTTTTT. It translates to CASGPTRPGQGVSGELFF.

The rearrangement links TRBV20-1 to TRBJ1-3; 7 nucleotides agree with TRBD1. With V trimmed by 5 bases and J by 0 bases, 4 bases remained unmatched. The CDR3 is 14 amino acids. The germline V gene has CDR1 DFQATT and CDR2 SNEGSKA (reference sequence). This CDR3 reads CSASQGSSGNTIYF. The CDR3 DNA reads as TGCAGTGCTTCACAGGGGAGCTCTGGAAACACCATATATTTT.